Following are 19 T cell receptor beta chains from one sample sequenced in a study of blood T cells in healthy people across ages. Next came a second PCR, run for roughly 7 to 12 cycles, which used a sample-barcoded 5' primer along with a J-beta primer mix. One entry per CDR3 protein, called by TCRdb with MiXCR from the 5' RACE reads. This sample has about 1.4 million distinct CDR3 sequences, with approximately 63% found just once. The sample was blood. Every receptor here comes from a man aged 18 to 29 in good health.

The CDR3 is CASSLTSARIYEQFF. The CDR3 DNA sequence: TGTGCCAGCAGTTTAACGTCCGCCCGAATCTATGAGCAGTTCTTC. The chain has TRBV27 and TRBJ2-1, with D uncertain. V lost 2 bases and J lost 8, with 16 bases in between. There are 15 residues in the CDR3. Germline loops: CDR1 MNHEY, CDR2 SMNVEV (reference sequence).

This clonotype was counted between two and nine times. The rearrangement links TRBV12-3 or TRBV12-4 to TRBJ2-5, with D unresolved. This CDR3 is 13 amino acids long. The V gene lost 8 bases and the J gene lost 5 bases, with 15 bases spanning the gap. The CDR3 nucleotides read TGTGCCAGCCGCCCGGGTGTACGGGAGACCCAGTACTTC. Translation gives CASRPGVRETQYF.

CDR3 in DNA: TGTGCCAGCAGTTTAAGGTATCTTTATTTAAACTACGAGCAGTACTTC. Its translation: CASSLRYLYLNYEQYF. The genes are TRBV27 and TRBJ2-7; D is unresolved. CDR3 length: 16 residues. In germline, CDR1 is MNHEY, CDR2 SMNVEV (reference sequence). The V end was cut by 2 bases, the J end by 3 bases, with 17 bases between.

This clonotype was observed at least ten times. This chain links TRBV20-1 with TRBJ2-7, with 12 bases fitting TRBD2. The germline V gene has CDR1 DFQATT and CDR2 SNEGSKA (reference sequence). V gave up 1 base and J gave up 2 bases; unmatched junction bases: 9. The CDR3 has 17 residues. CDR3 coding DNA: TGCAGTGCTAGAGGGACTAGCGGGAAAAAAGGGGCCTACGAGCAGTACTTC. Protein sequence: CSARGTSGKKGAYEQYF.

A note on this clonotype: Given a much more abundant clone one base away, this may be a read error. The chain is built from TRBV4-1 and TRBJ2-1; D is undetermined. Trimming took 0 bases from V and 8 from J, leaving 5 bases between them. Germline assignment: CDR1 MGHRA and CDR2 YSYEKL. This CDR3 region has 12 residues. The CDR3 protein is CASSQDHDEQFF. CDR3 sequence (DNA): TGCGCCAGCAGCCAAGATCACGATGAGCAGTTCTTC.

The DNA for the CDR3 is TGTGCCAGCAGCCGGACAGGGTTTAGTGACGAGCAGTACTTC. Residues: CASSRTGFSDEQYF. V usage is TRBV5-5 and J usage is TRBJ2-7; 8 bases are a match to TRBD1. The CDR3 runs 14 residues. Germline lookup yields CDR1 SGHKS and CDR2 YYEKEE (reference sequence). V shed 4 bases and J 5 bases; nucleotides not matched to a gene: 8.

The table lists this clonotype with a few counts. This chain joins TRBV6-5 and TRBJ1-5; maybe TRBD1 (6 bases). CDR1 and CDR2 (germline): MNHEY, SVGAGI. Between the trimmed V and J ends, which lost 0 bases and 5 bases, there was a span of 11 bases. CDR3 length: 15 amino acids. The CDR3 loop is CASSYSTRGDQPQHF. The CDR3, as DNA: TGTGCCAGCAGTTACTCGACAAGGGGGGATCAGCCCCAGCATTTT.

The chain links TRBV5-6 to TRBJ2-1; D is unresolved. V lost 2 bases and J 3 bases, leaving 12 bases between the germline ends. CDR1 and CDR2 from the germline V gene are SGHDT and YYEEEE. This CDR3 spans 15 amino acids. CDR3 nucleotide sequence: TGTGCCAGCAGCTTAGGGCAGGTCTACTACAATGAGCAGTTCTTC. Amino acid sequence: CASSLGQVYYNEQFF.

V and J are TRBV7-2 and TRBJ2-5, with 10 bases matching TRBD2. Germline CDR1 SGHTA, CDR2 FQGNSA. With 3 bases clipped from V and 5 bases from J, the junction kept 6 bases outside the gene matches. The CDR3 consists of 15 residues. CDR3 bases: TGTGCCAGCAGCTTGATTTCTAGCGGGAGCGAGACCCAGTACTTC. Translating gives CASSLISSGSETQYF.

The CDR3 bases are TGTGCCAGCAGTTTCCACGTTGGCGGGGGAAACAATGAGCAGTTCTTC. Translation gives CASSFHVGGGNNEQFF. This rearrangement joins TRBV27 to TRBJ2-1; 7 positions match TRBD2. CDR1 and CDR2 from the germline V gene are MNHEY and SMNVEV (reference sequence). The J segment lost 5 bases and the V segment lost 3 bases, leaving 10 bases of the junction unmatched. CDR3 length: 16 residues.

The V call is TRBV6-6, the J call TRBJ2-3, with D perhaps TRBD1 (5 bases). The CDR3 has 14 residues. From germline, CDR1 is MNHNY and CDR2 SVGAGI (reference sequence). V was trimmed by 6 bases and J by 2 bases, leaving 12 bases between them. CDR3 in DNA: TGTGCCAGCAGACCTTTAGGGGACACAGATACGCAGTATTTT. It yields the protein CASRPLGDTDTQYF.

This clonotype came up a few times. The chain joins TRBV13 to TRBJ1-4; 8 bases line up with TRBD1. Germline lookup yields CDR1 PRHDT and CDR2 FYEKMQ (reference sequence). The CDR3 totals 14 residues. J was trimmed by 6 bases and V by 5 bases; bases with no gene match: 5. The CDR3 loop reads CASSGDRSDEKLFF. The CDR3 DNA sequence: TGTGCCAGCAGCGGGGACAGGAGCGATGAAAAACTGTTTTTT.

This chain connects TRBV4-1 to TRBJ2-7; D uncertain. The CDR3 runs 15 residues. Trimming removed 1 base from V and 0 bases from J, with 10 bases in between. Germline V CDR1 and CDR2: MGHRA, YSYEKL. CDR3 bases: TGCGCCAGCAGCCAAGTCGCAAGGAGCTCCTACGAGCAGTACTTC. Its translation is CASSQVARSSYEQYF.

The V gene is TRBV13, the J gene TRBJ2-5; 11 nucleotides align to TRBD2. CDR1 and CDR2 from the germline V gene are PRHDT and FYEKMQ (reference sequence). The V gene end was trimmed by 6 bases and the J gene end by 11 bases; junction bases not matched to a gene: 14. The CDR3 contains 15 residues. The CDR3 coding sequence is TGTGCCAGCAGTTTGACCGGGACTAGCGGAGTTGAACAGTACTTC. Its protein is CASSLTGTSGVEQYF.

The V and J genes are TRBV28 and TRBJ2-5; 10 bases line up with TRBD2. The better agreement between TRBJ2-7 and the DNA end casts doubt on the J call. Germline values: CDR1 MDHEN, CDR2 SYDVKM. The CDR3 has 16 residues. In DNA, the CDR3 is TGTGCCAGCAGTTCTTTTCTGACTAGCGGGCTCTACGAGCAGTACTTC. Amino acid sequence: CASSSFLTSGLYEQYF.

The chain is built from TRBV20-1 and TRBJ2-3; a weak D match, TRBD2 (6 bases). The CDR3 length is 13 residues. V gave up 5 bases and J gave up 4 bases, with 13 bases separating them. Germline CDR1 and CDR2: DFQATT and SNEGSKA (reference sequence). The DNA of the CDR3 is TGCAGTGCTCCTAGCGACTCTTCAGATACGCAGTATTTT. Its protein product is CSAPSDSSDTQYF.

This chain joins TRBV12-3 or TRBV12-4 and TRBJ1-1; TRBD1 matches at 7 bases. With 5 bases clipped from V and 7 bases from J, the junction kept 4 bases outside the gene matches. The CDR3 is made up of 12 amino acids. CDR3 in amino acids: CASSLGTVEAFF. The CDR3 coding sequence is TGTGCCAGCAGTCTCGGGACAGTTGAAGCTTTCTTT.

The count of this clonotype is one. The rearrangement links TRBV20-1 to TRBJ2-1, with 9 bases that match TRBD1. Germline V gene data show CDR1 as DFQATT and CDR2 as SNEGSKA (reference sequence). Unmatched junction bases numbered 2, after V lost 1 base and J lost 7 bases. The CDR3 length is 13 residues. DNA of the CDR3: TGCAGTGCTAGAGGGGACAGGGTGAATGAGCAGTTCTTC. This gives the protein CSARGDRVNEQFF.

This clonotype appeared a few times. The chain uses TRBV30 and TRBJ2-1; 7 bases align to TRBD1. The CDR3 contains 14 residues. Trimming took 4 bases from V and 1 from J; bases not matched to a gene: 4. CDR1 is GTSNPN and CDR2 is SVGIG in the germline V gene (reference sequence). The DNA of the CDR3 is TGTGCCTGGAAGTGGGGACAGTCCTACAATGAGCAGTTCTTC. This translates into CAWKWGQSYNEQFF.